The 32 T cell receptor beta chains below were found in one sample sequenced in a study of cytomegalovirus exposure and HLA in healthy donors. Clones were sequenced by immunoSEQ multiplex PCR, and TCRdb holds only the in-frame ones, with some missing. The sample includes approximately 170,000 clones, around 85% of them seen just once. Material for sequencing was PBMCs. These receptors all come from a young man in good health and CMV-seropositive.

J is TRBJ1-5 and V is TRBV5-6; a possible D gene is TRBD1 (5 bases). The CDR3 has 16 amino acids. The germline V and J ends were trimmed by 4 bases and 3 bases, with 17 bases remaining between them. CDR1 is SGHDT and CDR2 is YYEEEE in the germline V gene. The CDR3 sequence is CASSHYGRGNNQPQHF. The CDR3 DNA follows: TGTGCCAGCAGCCACTACGGGAGGGGCAACAATCAGCCCCAGCATTTT.

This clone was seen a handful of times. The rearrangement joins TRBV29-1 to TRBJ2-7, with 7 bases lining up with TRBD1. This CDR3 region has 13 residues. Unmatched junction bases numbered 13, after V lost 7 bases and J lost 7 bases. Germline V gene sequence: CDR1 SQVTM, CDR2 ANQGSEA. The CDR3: CSAGRQGRREQYF. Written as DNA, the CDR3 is TGCAGCGCCGGCAGACAGGGCCGGAGGGAGCAGTACTTC.

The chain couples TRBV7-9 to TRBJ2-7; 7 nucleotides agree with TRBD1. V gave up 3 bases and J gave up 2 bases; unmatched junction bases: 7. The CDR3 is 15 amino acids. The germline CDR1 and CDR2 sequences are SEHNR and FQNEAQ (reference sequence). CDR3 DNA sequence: TGTGCCAGCAGCTTCCCGGGCGACAGGGCCTACGAGCAGTACTTC. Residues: CASSFPGDRAYEQYF. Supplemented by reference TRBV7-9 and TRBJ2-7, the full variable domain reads DTGVSQNPRHKITKRGQNVTFRCDPISEHNRLYWYRQTLGQGPEFLTYFQNEAQLEKSRLLSDRFSAERPKGSFSTLEIQRTEQGDSAMYLCASSFPGDRAYEQYFGPGTRLTVT.

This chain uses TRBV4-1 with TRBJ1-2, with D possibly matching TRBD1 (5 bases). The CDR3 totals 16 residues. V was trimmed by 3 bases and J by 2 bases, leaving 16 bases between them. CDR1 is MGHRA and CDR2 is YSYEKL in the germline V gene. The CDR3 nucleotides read TGCGCCAGCAGCCACTCCTCGCAGGGATGGAACTATGGCTACACCTTC. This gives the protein CASSHSSQGWNYGYTF.

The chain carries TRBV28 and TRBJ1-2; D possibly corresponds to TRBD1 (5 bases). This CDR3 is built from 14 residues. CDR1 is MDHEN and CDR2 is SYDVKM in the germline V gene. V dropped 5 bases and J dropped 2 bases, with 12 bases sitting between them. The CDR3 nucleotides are TGTGCCAGCAGTCCAGGGACTCCAAACTATGGCTACACCTTC. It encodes CASSPGTPNYGYTF.

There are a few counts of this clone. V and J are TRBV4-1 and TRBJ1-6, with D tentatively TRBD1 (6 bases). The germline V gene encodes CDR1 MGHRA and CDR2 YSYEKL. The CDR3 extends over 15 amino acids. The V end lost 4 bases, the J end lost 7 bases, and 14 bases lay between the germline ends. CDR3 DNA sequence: TGCGCCAGCAGCCCCGGACAGCGTTTCAATTCACCCCTCCACTTT. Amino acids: CASSPGQRFNSPLHF.

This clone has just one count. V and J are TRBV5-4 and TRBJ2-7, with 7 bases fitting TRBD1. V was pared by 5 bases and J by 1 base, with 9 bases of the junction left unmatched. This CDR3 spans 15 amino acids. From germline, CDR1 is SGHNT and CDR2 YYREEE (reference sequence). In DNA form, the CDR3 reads TGTGCCAGCAGGAAAGACGGGACAGCTTCCTACGAGCAGTACTTC. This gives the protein CASRKDGTASYEQYF.

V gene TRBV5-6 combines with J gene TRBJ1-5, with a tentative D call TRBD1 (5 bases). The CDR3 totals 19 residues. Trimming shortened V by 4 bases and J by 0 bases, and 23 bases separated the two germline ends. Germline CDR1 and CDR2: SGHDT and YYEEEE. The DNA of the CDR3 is TGTGCCAGCAGCCCTAGCGCGAGGGGCCCAGAAAGTAGCAATCAGCCCCAGCATTTT. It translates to CASSPSARGPESSNQPQHF.

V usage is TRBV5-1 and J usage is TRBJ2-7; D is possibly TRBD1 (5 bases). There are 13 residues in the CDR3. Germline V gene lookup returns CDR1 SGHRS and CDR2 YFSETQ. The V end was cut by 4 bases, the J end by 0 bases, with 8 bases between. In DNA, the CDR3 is TGCGCCAGCAGCACGACAGTCTCCTACGAGCAGTACTTC. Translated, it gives CASSTTVSYEQYF. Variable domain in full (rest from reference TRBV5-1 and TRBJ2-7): KAGVTQTPRYLIKTRGQQVTLSCSPISGHRSVSWYQQTPGQGLQFLFEYFSETQRNKGNFPGRFSGRQFSNSRSEMNVSTLELGDSALYLCASSTTVSYEQYFGPGTRLTVT.

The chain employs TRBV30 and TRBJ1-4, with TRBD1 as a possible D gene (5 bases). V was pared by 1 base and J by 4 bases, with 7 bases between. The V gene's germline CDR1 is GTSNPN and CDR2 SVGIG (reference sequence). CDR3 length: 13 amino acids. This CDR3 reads CAWSGQINEKLFF. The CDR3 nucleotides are TGTGCCTGGAGTGGACAGATTAATGAAAAACTGTTTTTT.

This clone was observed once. Here the CDR3 DNA reads TGTGCCTGGAGGCCTCGGGGAGAGACCGGGGAGCTGTTTTTT. Translated, it gives CAWRPRGETGELFF. V gene TRBV30 combines with J gene TRBJ2-2; possible D gene TRBD2, 5 bases. The CDR3 sequence is 14 residues long. The germline V and J ends were trimmed by 3 bases and 5 bases, with 13 bases remaining between them. The germline V gene encodes CDR1 GTSNPN and CDR2 SVGIG (reference sequence).

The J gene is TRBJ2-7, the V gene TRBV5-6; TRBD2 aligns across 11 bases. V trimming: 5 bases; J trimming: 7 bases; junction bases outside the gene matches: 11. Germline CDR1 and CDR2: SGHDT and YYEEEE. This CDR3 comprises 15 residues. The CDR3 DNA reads TGTGCCAGCAGTTTCCAGACTAGCGGGGCCCCTGAGCAGTACTTC. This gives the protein CASSFQTSGAPEQYF.

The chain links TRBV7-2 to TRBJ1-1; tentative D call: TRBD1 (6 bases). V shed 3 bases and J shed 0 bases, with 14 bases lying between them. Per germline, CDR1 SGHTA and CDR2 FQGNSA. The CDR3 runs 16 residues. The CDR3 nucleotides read TGTGCCAGCAGCTTGAACAGACAGGAATTGAACACTGAAGCTTTCTTT. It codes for CASSLNRQELNTEAFF.

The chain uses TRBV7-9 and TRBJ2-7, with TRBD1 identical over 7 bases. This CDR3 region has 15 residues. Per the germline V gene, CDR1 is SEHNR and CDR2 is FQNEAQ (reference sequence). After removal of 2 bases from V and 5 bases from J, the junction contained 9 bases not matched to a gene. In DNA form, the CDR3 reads TGTGCCAGCAGCTTACTTAAGGGGGCATTGGACGAGCAGTACTTC. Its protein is CASSLLKGALDEQYF.

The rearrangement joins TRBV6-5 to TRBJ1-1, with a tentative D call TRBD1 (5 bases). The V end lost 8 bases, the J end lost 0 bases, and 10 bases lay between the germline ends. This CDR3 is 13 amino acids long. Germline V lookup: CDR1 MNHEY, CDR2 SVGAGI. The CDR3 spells CASLLRVNTEAFF. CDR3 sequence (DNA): TGTGCCAGCTTACTCAGGGTGAACACTGAAGCTTTCTTT.

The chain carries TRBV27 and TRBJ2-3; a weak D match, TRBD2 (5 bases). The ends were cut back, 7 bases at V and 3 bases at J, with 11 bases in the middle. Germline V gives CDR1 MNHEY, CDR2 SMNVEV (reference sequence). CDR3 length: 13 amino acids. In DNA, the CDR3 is TGTGCCAGCACTCCCGGGGAAACAGATACGCAGTATTTT. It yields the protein CASTPGETDTQYF.

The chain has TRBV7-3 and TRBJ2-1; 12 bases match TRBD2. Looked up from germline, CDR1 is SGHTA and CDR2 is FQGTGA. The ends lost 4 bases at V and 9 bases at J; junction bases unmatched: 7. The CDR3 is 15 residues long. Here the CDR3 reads CASSSSSGGGSEQFF. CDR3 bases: TGTGCCAGCAGCTCCTCTAGCGGGGGGGGTTCTGAGCAGTTCTTC.

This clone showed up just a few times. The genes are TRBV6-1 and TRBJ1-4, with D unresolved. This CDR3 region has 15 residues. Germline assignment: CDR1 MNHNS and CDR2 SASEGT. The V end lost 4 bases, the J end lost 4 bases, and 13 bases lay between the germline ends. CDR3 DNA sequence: TGTGCCAGCAGTGTGCGGGAGACGGGTAATGAAAAACTGTTTTTT. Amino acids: CASSVRETGNEKLFF.

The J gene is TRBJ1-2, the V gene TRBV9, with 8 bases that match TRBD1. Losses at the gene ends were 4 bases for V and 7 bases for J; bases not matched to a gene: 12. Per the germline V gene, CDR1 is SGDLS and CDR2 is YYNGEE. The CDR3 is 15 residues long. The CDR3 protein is CASSPGQGGSSGYTF. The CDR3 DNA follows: TGTGCCAGCAGCCCCGGACAGGGTGGTTCCTCTGGCTACACCTTC. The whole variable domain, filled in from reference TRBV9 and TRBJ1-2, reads DSGVTQTPKHLITATGQRVTLRCSPRSGDLSVYWYQQSLDQGLQFLIQYYNGEERAKGNILERFSAQQFPDLHSELNLSSLELGDSALYFCASSPGQGGSSGYTFGSGTRLTVV.

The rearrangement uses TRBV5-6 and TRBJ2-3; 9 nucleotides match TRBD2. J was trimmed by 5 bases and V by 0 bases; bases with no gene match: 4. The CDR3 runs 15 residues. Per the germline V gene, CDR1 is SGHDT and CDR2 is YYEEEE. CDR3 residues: CASSLGLAGKDTQYF. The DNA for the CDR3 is TGTGCCAGCAGCTTGGGGCTAGCGGGGAAAGATACGCAGTATTTT.

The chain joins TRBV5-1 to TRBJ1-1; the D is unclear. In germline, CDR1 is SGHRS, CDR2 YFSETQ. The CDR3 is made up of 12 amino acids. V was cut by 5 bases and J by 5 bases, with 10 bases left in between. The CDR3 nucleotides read TGCGCCAGCAGTCCCACGGGGACTGAAGCTTTCTTT. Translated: CASSPTGTEAFF.

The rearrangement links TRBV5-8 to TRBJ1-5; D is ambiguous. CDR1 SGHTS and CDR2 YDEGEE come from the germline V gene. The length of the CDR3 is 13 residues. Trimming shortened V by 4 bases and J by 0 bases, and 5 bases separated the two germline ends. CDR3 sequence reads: CASSLYSNQPQHF. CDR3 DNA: TGTGCCAGCAGCCTTTATAGCAATCAGCCCCAGCATTTT.

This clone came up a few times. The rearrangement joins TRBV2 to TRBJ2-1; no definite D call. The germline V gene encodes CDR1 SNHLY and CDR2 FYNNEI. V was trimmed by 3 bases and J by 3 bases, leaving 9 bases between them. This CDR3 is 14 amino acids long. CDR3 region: CASSDLVGYNEQFF. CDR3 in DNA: TGTGCCAGCAGTGATCTAGTGGGCTACAATGAGCAGTTCTTC.

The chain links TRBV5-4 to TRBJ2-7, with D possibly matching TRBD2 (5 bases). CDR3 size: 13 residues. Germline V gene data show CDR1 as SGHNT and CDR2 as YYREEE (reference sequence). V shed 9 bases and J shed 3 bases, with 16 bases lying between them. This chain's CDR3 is CATSPEAGYEQYF. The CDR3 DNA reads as TGTGCCACTTCTCCAGAGGCGGGCTACGAGCAGTACTTC.

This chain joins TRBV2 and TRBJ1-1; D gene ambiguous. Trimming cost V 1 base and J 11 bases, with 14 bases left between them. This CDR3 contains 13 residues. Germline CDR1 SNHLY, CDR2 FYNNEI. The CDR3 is CASSEVSSLGAFF. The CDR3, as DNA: TGTGCCAGCAGTGAAGTTTCTAGCCTGGGGGCTTTCTTT. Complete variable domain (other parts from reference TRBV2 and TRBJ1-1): EPEVTQTPSHQVTQMGQEVILRCVPISNHLYFYWYRQILGQKVEFLVSFYNNEISEKSEIFDDQFSVERPDGSNFTLKIRSTKLEDSAMYFCASSEVSSLGAFFGQGTRLTVV.

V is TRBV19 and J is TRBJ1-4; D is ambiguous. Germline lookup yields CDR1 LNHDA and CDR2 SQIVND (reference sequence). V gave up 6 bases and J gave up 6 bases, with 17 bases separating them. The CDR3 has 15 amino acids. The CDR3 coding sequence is TGTGCCAGTAGGGACTTGGGCGCTGGGGATGAAAAACTGTTTTTT. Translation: CASRDLGAGDEKLFF.

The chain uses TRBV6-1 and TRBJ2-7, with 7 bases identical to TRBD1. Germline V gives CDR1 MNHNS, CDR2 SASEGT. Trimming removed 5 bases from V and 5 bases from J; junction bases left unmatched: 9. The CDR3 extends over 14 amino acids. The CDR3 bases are TGTGCCAGCAGTCGTACAGGGGCCAGCCACGAGCAGTACTTC. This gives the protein CASSRTGASHEQYF.

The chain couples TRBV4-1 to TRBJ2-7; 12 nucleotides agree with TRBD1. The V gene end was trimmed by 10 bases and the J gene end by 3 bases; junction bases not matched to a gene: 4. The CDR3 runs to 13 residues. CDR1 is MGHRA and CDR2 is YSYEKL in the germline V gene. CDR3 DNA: TGCGCCACCGGGACAGGGGGCCTCTACGAGCAGTACTTC. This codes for CATGTGGLYEQYF.

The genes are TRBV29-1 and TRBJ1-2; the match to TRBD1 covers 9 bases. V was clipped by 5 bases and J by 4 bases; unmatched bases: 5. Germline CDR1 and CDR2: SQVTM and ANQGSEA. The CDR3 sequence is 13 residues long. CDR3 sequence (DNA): TGCAGCGTTTCGACAGGGGGTAGCTATGGCTACACCTTC. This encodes CSVSTGGSYGYTF.

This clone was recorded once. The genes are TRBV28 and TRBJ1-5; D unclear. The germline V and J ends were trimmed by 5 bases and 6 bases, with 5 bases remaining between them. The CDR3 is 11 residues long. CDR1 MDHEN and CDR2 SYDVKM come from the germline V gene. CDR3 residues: CASSQVQPQHF. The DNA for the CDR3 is TGTGCCAGCAGTCAGGTTCAGCCCCAGCATTTT.

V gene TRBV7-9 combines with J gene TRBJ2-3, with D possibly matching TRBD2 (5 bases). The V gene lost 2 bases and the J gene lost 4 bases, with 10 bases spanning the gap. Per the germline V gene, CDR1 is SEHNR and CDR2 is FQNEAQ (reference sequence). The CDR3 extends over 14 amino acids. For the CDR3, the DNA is TGTGCCAGCAGCTTAATGGAGGTGCCAGATACGCAGTATTTT. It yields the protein CASSLMEVPDTQYF. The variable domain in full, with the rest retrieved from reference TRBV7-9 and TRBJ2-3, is DTGVSQNPRHKITKRGQNVTFRCDPISEHNRLYWYRQTLGQGPEFLTYFQNEAQLEKSRLLSDRFSAERPKGSFSTLEIQRTEQGDSAMYLCASSLMEVPDTQYFGPGTRLTVL.

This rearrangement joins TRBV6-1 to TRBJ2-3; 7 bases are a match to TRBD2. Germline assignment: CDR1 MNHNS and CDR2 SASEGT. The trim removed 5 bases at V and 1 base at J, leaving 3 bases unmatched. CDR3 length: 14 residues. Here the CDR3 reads CASSSSGRTDTQYF. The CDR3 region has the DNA TGTGCCAGCAGTAGTAGCGGGCGCACAGATACGCAGTATTTT.